Listed here is a single T cell receptor (beta chain). The sample contains more than one DNA sequence encoding this CDR3. The data stem from a study of cytomegalovirus exposure and HLA in healthy donors. This CDR3 contains 16 residues. CDR1 is SGHDT and CDR2 is YYEEEE in the germline V gene. Trimming cost V 0 bases and J 4 bases; bases outside gene matches: 6. PCR employed 60 Vbeta and 13 Jbeta primers. Assay: immunoSEQ multiplex PCR; the TCRdb copy retains only in-frame clones and omits some. The repertoire holds 120,000 or so clones, with around 84% as singletons. The sequenced sample consisted of PBMCs. This receptor was identified in a man younger than 35 in good health and CMV-seronegative. This chain uses TRBV5-6 with TRBJ1-5; 8 nucleotides line up with TRBD1. The CDR3 DNA reads as TGTGCCAGCAGCTTGGGGACAGGGTTGAGAAATCAGCCCCAGCATTTT. This translates into CASSLGTGLRNQPQHF.